The clone carrying this TCR beta chain was counted only a few times. Its cognate antigen is unknown. A read error may explain this, as a much larger clone is one base away. Each donor was a healthy Caucasian individual from Russia, aged roughly 6 to 95. The sample originates from a study of blood T cells in healthy people across ages. This CDR3 comprises 15 residues. The V gene's germline CDR1 is SGHAT and CDR2 FQNNGV. A second PCR of 7 to 11 cycles used a sample-barcoded 5' primer and a J-beta primer mix. Every sample gave at least 3 million paired-end reads containing CDR3. TCRdb re-derived calls from the 5' RACE reads in MiXCR, one entry per CDR3 protein. The sample lists about 780,000 distinct CDR3 sequences; about 47% were seen once. Study-level results: As age increased, TCR beta diversity per million T cells fell in a roughly linear fashion. No one knew whether donors had CMV, which possibly confounded expanded clonotype changes.

The sample was blood. The clonotype originates from an elderly man in good health. This chain joins TRBV11-2 and TRBJ2-1; 9 bases line up with TRBD2. The J call may be wrong; the DNA end is better matched by TRBJ2-7. The CDR3 DNA follows: TGTGCCAGCAGCTTGGGCGGGAGGGCCTACAATGAGCAGTACTTC. The encoded protein is CASSLGGRAYNEQYF.